The 18 T cell receptor beta chains below were found in one sample sequenced in a study of blood T cell repertoires in COVID-19. Method: immunoSEQ multiplex PCR; TCRdb's copy keeps in-frame clones and lacks some. Counted here are around 100,000 clones, 80% to 90% occurring once; the ten biggest clones make up under 5.5%. Sequencing was carried out using peripheral blood. The receptors were gathered from an older man with COVID-19, enrolled during active disease.

The J gene is TRBJ1-1, the V gene TRBV5-1; 8 bases align to TRBD1. From germline, CDR1 is SGHRS and CDR2 YFSETQ. The CDR3 spans 14 residues. The V segment lost 4 bases and the J segment 1 base; nucleotides outside the gene matches: 3. CDR3 sequence reads: CASSKGTGNTEAFF. For the CDR3, the DNA is TGCGCCAGCAGCAAGGGGACAGGGAACACTGAAGCTTTCTTT.

V usage is TRBV19 and J usage is TRBJ2-1; a possible D gene is TRBD2 (6 bases). This CDR3 spans 16 amino acids. V shed 3 bases and J shed 1 base, with 13 bases lying between them. Germline loops: CDR1 LNHDA, CDR2 SQIVND (reference sequence). CDR3 DNA sequence: TGTGCCAGTAGTATGGTTAGCGGAAAATCCTACAATGAGCAGTTCTTC. Translating gives CASSMVSGKSYNEQFF.

This chain links TRBV6-5 with TRBJ2-7, with D uncertain. The CDR3 loop spans 11 amino acids. The V gene lost 9 bases and the J gene lost 2 bases, with 8 bases spanning the gap. CDR1 and CDR2 from the germline V gene are MNHEY and SVGAGI. CDR3 region: CASGRAYEQYF. Here the CDR3 DNA reads TGTGCCAGTGGGCGAGCCTACGAGCAGTACTTC.

This clone has only one observation. The chain joins TRBV5-1 to TRBJ2-3; 11 positions agree with TRBD1. Germline values: CDR1 SGHRS, CDR2 YFSETQ. Trimming removed 0 bases from V and 4 bases from J; junction bases left unmatched: 4. The CDR3 sequence is 16 residues long. In DNA form, the CDR3 reads TGCGCCAGCAGCTTGGTTGGACAGGGGGCTCCAGATACGCAGTATTTT. Residues: CASSLVGQGAPDTQYF.

The gene calls are TRBV28 and TRBJ2-1; D possibly corresponds to TRBD2 (6 bases). Germline values: CDR1 MDHEN, CDR2 SYDVKM. V was cut by 2 bases and J by 5 bases, with 19 bases left in between. This CDR3 has 17 amino acids. The DNA for the CDR3 is TGTGCCAGCAGTTTAGATCGGGACTTTCTGTACCACAATGAGCAGTTCTTC. Its translation is CASSLDRDFLYHNEQFF. Variable domain in full (rest from reference TRBV28 and TRBJ2-1): DVKVTQSSRYLVKRTGEKVFLECVQDMDHENMFWYRQDPGLGLRLIYFSYDVKMKEKGDIPEGYSVSREKKERFSLILESASTNQTSMYLCASSLDRDFLYHNEQFFGPGTRLTVL.

The rearrangement uses TRBV5-4 and TRBJ1-4, with TRBD1 matching 10 bases. The CDR3 contains 17 residues. Germline V lookup: CDR1 SGHNT, CDR2 YYREEE (reference sequence). Germline trimming cut 0 bases from V and 7 bases from J; bases unmatched to any gene: 9. The CDR3 spells CASSLGTGGRATEKLFF. The CDR3, as DNA: TGTGCCAGCAGCTTGGGGACAGGGGGAAGGGCTACTGAAAAACTGTTTTTT.

The chain links TRBV3-1 (or the pseudogene TRBV3-2) to TRBJ1-3; unclear D gene. Trimming took off 1 base at V and 0 bases at J, with 13 bases between the two ends. There are 17 residues in the CDR3. The germline CDR1 and CDR2 sequences are LGHDT and YNNKEL (reference sequence). The CDR3 reads CASSQGSSPDSGNTIYF. CDR3 sequence (DNA): TGTGCCAGCAGCCAAGGGTCTTCCCCAGACTCTGGAAACACCATATATTTT.

V usage is TRBV24-1 and J usage is TRBJ1-3; D is undetermined. Germline CDR1 reads KGHDR; CDR2 reads SFDVKD. The CDR3 extends over 13 amino acids. V was trimmed by 1 base and J by 6 bases, leaving 6 bases between them. DNA of the CDR3: TGTGCCACCAGTGATTTTCCAGAAAACACCATATATTTT. Encoded protein: CATSDFPENTIYF.

V and J are TRBV29-1 and TRBJ2-5; 7 bases match TRBD1. There are 12 residues in the CDR3. Losses at the gene ends were 4 bases for V and 5 bases for J; bases not matched to a gene: 4. Germline CDR1 is SQVTM and CDR2 is ANQGSEA. CDR3 sequence: CSVGQGYETQYF. The DNA of the CDR3 is TGCAGCGTTGGACAGGGCTATGAGACCCAGTACTTC.

The chain uses TRBV7-3 and TRBJ2-2; D perhaps matches TRBD2 (6 bases). Germline-derived CDR1 and CDR2 are SGHTA and FQGTGA. CDR3 length equals 14 residues. Trimming took off 2 bases at V and 2 bases at J, with 6 bases between the two ends. The CDR3 DNA sequence: TGTGCCAGCAGCTTAGGGACTAACACCGGGGAGCTGTTTTTT. Amino acids: CASSLGTNTGELFF. Full variable domain (rest looked up from reference TRBV7-3 and TRBJ2-2): GAGVSQTPSNKVTEKGKYVELRCDPISGHTALYWYRQSLGQGPEFLIYFQGTGAADDSGLPNDRFFAVRPEGSVSTLKIQRTERGDSAVYLCASSLGTNTGELFFGEGSRLTVL.

The chain carries TRBV3-1 (or the pseudogene TRBV3-2) and TRBJ1-1; D possibly corresponds to TRBD1 (5 bases). CDR3 length: 15 amino acids. V lost 0 bases and J 4 bases, leaving 12 bases between the germline ends. Germline loops: CDR1 LGHDT, CDR2 YNNKEL (reference sequence). This CDR3 reads CASSQDGRVFTEAFF. DNA of the CDR3: TGTGCCAGCAGCCAAGATGGCAGGGTGTTCACTGAAGCTTTCTTT.

The V call is TRBV14, the J call TRBJ2-5, with 7 positions matching TRBD2. The length of the CDR3 is 15 residues. CDR1 is SGHDN, CDR2 FVKESK, per germline. V was pared by 4 bases and J by 4 bases, with 9 bases of the junction left unmatched. CDR3 protein: CASSLAGYGGETQYF. CDR3 nucleotides: TGTGCCAGCAGCCTAGCGGGCTACGGGGGAGAGACCCAGTACTTC.

This chain joins TRBV7-9 and TRBJ1-1; a weak D match, TRBD1 (6 bases). V lost 0 bases and J lost 4, with 12 bases in between. CDR1 and CDR2 from the germline V gene are SEHNR and FQNEAQ (reference sequence). The CDR3 has 15 residues. CDR3 nucleotides: TGTGCCAGCAGCTTAGCCGGGGGGGCGAGCACTGAAGCTTTCTTT. Encoded protein: CASSLAGGASTEAFF.

V usage is TRBV6-1 and J usage is TRBJ2-4; the D gene is possibly TRBD1 (6 bases). Between the trimmed V and J ends, which lost 2 bases and 2 bases, there was a span of 7 bases. CDR3 size: 14 residues. Germline values: CDR1 MNHNS, CDR2 SASEGT. The CDR3 loop reads CASSEQGPKNIQYF. CDR3 nucleotide sequence: TGTGCCAGCAGTGAACAGGGGCCCAAAAACATTCAGTACTTC.

The rearrangement links TRBV3-1 (or the pseudogene TRBV3-2) to TRBJ2-7; 7 nucleotides agree with TRBD2. CDR1 is LGHDT, CDR2 YNNKEL, per germline (reference sequence). V shed 6 bases and J 3 bases; nucleotides not matched to a gene: 11. The CDR3 loop spans 15 amino acids. CDR3 sequence (DNA): TGTGCCAGCAGTCTCCTAGCCGGGGGGAACTACGAGCAGTACTTC. Its protein is CASSLLAGGNYEQYF.

This clone was observed once. This chain uses TRBV7-9 with TRBJ2-2; D might be TRBD1 (6 bases). Germline lookup yields CDR1 SEHNR and CDR2 FQNEAQ (reference sequence). Trimming shortened V by 5 bases and J by 1 base, and 11 bases separated the two germline ends. The CDR3 length is 15 residues. DNA for the CDR3: TGTGCCAGCAGCGTTCAACAGGGGAACACCGGGGAGCTGTTTTTT. It specifies CASSVQQGNTGELFF.

Only a few counts were recorded for this clone. The rearrangement uses TRBV13 and TRBJ1-2; weak D call: TRBD1 (5 bases). Germline CDR1 PRHDT, CDR2 FYEKMQ (reference sequence). The CDR3 extends over 14 amino acids. Trimming took off 3 bases at V and 2 bases at J, with 10 bases between the two ends. CDR3 sequence reads: CASSFTDSNYGYTF. CDR3 sequence (DNA): TGTGCCAGCAGCTTTACCGACAGCAACTATGGCTACACCTTC.

The CDR3 DNA reads as TGTGCCAGCAGGATCGGAGGGATGAACACTGAAGCTTTCTTT. Residues: CASRIGGMNTEAFF. The J gene is TRBJ1-1, the V gene TRBV2, with D unclear. Trimming took off 6 bases at V and 0 bases at J, with 11 bases between the two ends. This CDR3 is 14 amino acids long. Per the germline V gene, CDR1 is SNHLY and CDR2 is FYNNEI.